The 13 T cell receptor beta chains in this list originate from one sample, sequenced in a study of T cell responses to AZD1222 COVID-19 vaccine. Only in-frame clones appear in the TCRdb table, and some are missing; sequencing was by immunoSEQ multiplex PCR. Seen here are some 120,000 clones, 90% observed once, and the top ten hold around 6.9%. The sequenced sample was peripheral blood, obtained on day 0 of AZD1222 vaccination. All receptors come from an adult in good health.

This clone has a count of ten or more. V and J are TRBV28 and TRBJ2-1; perhaps TRBD2 as D (5 bases). The CDR3 is made up of 17 amino acids. The V end was cut by 3 bases, the J end by 0 bases, with 15 bases between. The germline V gene has CDR1 MDHEN and CDR2 SYDVKM. The CDR3 spells CASSLLLGQSSYNEQFF. The CDR3 DNA reads TGTGCCAGCAGTTTGTTACTAGGCCAAAGCTCCTACAATGAGCAGTTCTTC.

The rearrangement uses TRBV5-5 and TRBJ1-1, with TRBD1 matching 8 bases. This CDR3 region has 14 residues. Germline CDR1 and CDR2: SGHKS and YYEKEE (reference sequence). V shed 1 base and J 4 bases; nucleotides not matched to a gene: 3. In DNA, the CDR3 is TGTGCCAGCAGCTTGACAGGGGGACGCACTGAAGCTTTCTTT. It is translated as CASSLTGGRTEAFF.

This clone was seen only a few times. This chain connects TRBV5-1 to TRBJ1-6; 7 nucleotides match TRBD1. Trimming cost V 0 bases and J 7 bases; bases outside gene matches: 4. Germline V gives CDR1 SGHRS, CDR2 YFSETQ. This CDR3 spans 15 amino acids. This CDR3 reads CASSLEGGWNSPLHF. CDR3 nucleotides: TGCGCCAGCAGCTTGGAAGGGGGCTGGAATTCACCCCTCCACTTT.

The genes are TRBV2 and TRBJ1-6; 9 positions match TRBD1. This CDR3 is built from 14 residues. The J segment lost 7 bases and the V segment lost 4 bases, leaving 2 bases of the junction unmatched. Looked up from germline, CDR1 is SNHLY and CDR2 is FYNNEI. The CDR3 loop reads CASSGDRVNSPLHF. The DNA of the CDR3 is TGTGCCAGCAGTGGGGACAGGGTCAATTCACCCCTCCACTTT.

The chain employs TRBV7-2 and TRBJ2-1; D call uncertain. The V end was cut by 4 bases, the J end by 8 bases, with 12 bases between. The CDR3 extends over 13 amino acids. CDR1 SGHTA and CDR2 FQGNSA come from the germline V gene. CDR3 region: CASSSHNRDEQFF. The CDR3 region has the DNA TGTGCCAGCAGCTCCCATAATAGGGATGAGCAGTTCTTC.

This sequence joins TRBV5-1 and TRBJ2-3; D possibly corresponds to TRBD2 (7 bases). Germline loops: CDR1 SGHRS, CDR2 YFSETQ. Trimming took off 0 bases at V and 3 bases at J, with 11 bases between the two ends. This CDR3 has 15 residues. The CDR3 sequence: CASSLASGTTDTQYF. The CDR3 DNA follows: TGCGCCAGCAGCTTGGCCAGCGGGACAACAGATACGCAGTATTTT.

The CDR3 DNA reads as TGCGCCAGCAGCTCGATGGGGGAGGTCTACAATGAGCAGTTCTTC. Translated, it gives CASSSMGEVYNEQFF. The V call is TRBV5-1, the J call TRBJ2-1; weak D call: TRBD2 (6 bases). CDR1 and CDR2 (germline): SGHRS, YFSETQ. The CDR3 is made up of 15 amino acids. V was cut by 3 bases and J by 3 bases, with 13 bases left in between.

This sequence joins TRBV7-2 and TRBJ1-4, with 8 bases identical to TRBD1. CDR3 length: 14 residues. Trimming cost V 5 bases and J 4 bases; bases outside gene matches: 3. Germline CDR1 is SGHTA and CDR2 is FQGNSA. The CDR3 here is CASSRTGINEKLFF. The CDR3 nucleotides read TGTGCCAGCAGCAGGACAGGGATTAATGAAAAACTGTTTTTT.

Points on this clone: One end of the junction fails to match germline, which may point to a read error. The V call is TRBV2, the J call TRBJ2-2; 8 bases align to TRBD2. This CDR3 spans 15 amino acids. Germline V CDR1 and CDR2: SNHLY, FYNNEI. CDR3 sequence: CASRAYSGNSGELFF. The CDR3 region has the DNA TGTGCCAGCAGGGCCTATAGCGGGAACTCCGGGGAGCTGTTTTTT.

This rearrangement joins TRBV3-1 (or the pseudogene TRBV3-2) to TRBJ1-2; weak D call: TRBD1 (5 bases). The CDR3 length is 16 residues. V was shortened by 2 bases and J by 7 bases, with 20 bases between the two germline ends. Germline lookup yields CDR1 LGHDT and CDR2 YNNKEL (reference sequence). CDR3 sequence reads: CASSQNGGYRVGGYTF. In nucleotides, the CDR3 is TGTGCCAGCAGCCAAAACGGGGGGTACAGAGTTGGTGGCTACACCTTC.

The chain carries TRBV5-1 and TRBJ2-3; TRBD1 might be the D (6 bases). The CDR3 has 14 amino acids. V shed 6 bases and J shed 4 bases, with 15 bases lying between them. Germline assignment: CDR1 SGHRS and CDR2 YFSETQ. The CDR3 loop reads CASTPSGVPDTQYF. The CDR3 nucleotides are TGCGCCAGCACCCCCTCAGGGGTTCCAGATACGCAGTATTTT. The variable domain in full, completed from reference TRBV5-1 and TRBJ2-3, reads KAGVTQTPRYLIKTRGQQVTLSCSPISGHRSVSWYQQTPGQGLQFLFEYFSETQRNKGNFPGRFSGRQFSNSRSEMNVSTLELGDSALYLCASTPSGVPDTQYFGPGTRLTVL.

This clone was observed a single time. The rearrangement uses TRBV28 and TRBJ2-7, with D maybe TRBD1 (5 bases). V lost 1 base and J 6 bases, leaving 13 bases between the germline ends. The germline V gene has CDR1 MDHEN and CDR2 SYDVKM. This CDR3 has 14 residues. CDR3 nucleotides: TGTGCCAGCAGTTTATCGCACAGGTTGGTCGAGCAGTACTTC. It codes for CASSLSHRLVEQYF.

The chain is built from TRBV29-1 and TRBJ2-5; 11 bases are a match to TRBD2. The CDR3 is 13 amino acids. The germline V gene has CDR1 SQVTM and CDR2 ANQGSEA. The V gene end was trimmed by 3 bases and the J gene end by 7 bases; junction bases not matched to a gene: 4. CDR3 residues: CSVEPSGRSTQYF. CDR3 bases: TGCAGCGTTGAGCCTAGCGGGAGGTCGACCCAGTACTTC.